What follows are 10 T cell receptor beta chains derived from one specimen sequenced in a study of T cell changes during pregnancy in multiple sclerosis. Using immunoSEQ multiplex PCR, the repertoire was profiled, and TCRdb retains in-frame clones only, with some absent. This sample has 70,000 to 95,000 clones, with 85% to 95% found just once. This sample comprised peripheral blood, obtained after pregnancy. The source of these receptors is a female donor in good health, enrolled as a control in a pregnancy study.

The V call is TRBV2, the J call TRBJ2-5; D is perhaps TRBD2 (5 bases). CDR3 length equals 15 residues. The germline V gene has CDR1 SNHLY and CDR2 FYNNEI. V gave up 3 bases and J gave up 1 base, with 12 bases separating them. The chain's CDR3 is CASSEASLTQETQYF. The DNA for the CDR3 is TGTGCCAGCAGTGAGGCTAGCTTAACCCAAGAGACCCAGTACTTC.

The gene calls are TRBV18 and TRBJ2-6; TRBD1 is a possible D gene (5 bases). CDR1 and CDR2 from the germline V gene are KGHSH and LQKENI. V lost 3 bases and J lost 0, with 6 bases in between. CDR3 size: 15 residues. The CDR3 sequence is CASSPQGSGANVLTF. The CDR3 DNA reads TGTGCCAGCTCACCCCAGGGCTCTGGGGCCAACGTCCTGACTTTC.

This clone was seen a single time. The chain recombines TRBV5-1 with TRBJ1-2, with 8 positions matching TRBD1. The CDR3 totals 14 residues. J was trimmed by 6 bases and V by 4 bases; bases with no gene match: 8. Germline CDR1 is SGHRS and CDR2 is YFSETQ. In DNA form, the CDR3 reads TGCGCCAGCAGCCGATTGGACAGGGAGGATGGCTACACCTTC. Translating gives CASSRLDREDGYTF.

The chain is built from TRBV6-1 and TRBJ2-6; 8 nucleotides line up with TRBD1. The CDR3 contains 13 residues. Germline trimming cut 11 bases from V and 8 bases from J; bases unmatched to any gene: 8. CDR1 and CDR2 (germline): MNHNS, SASEGT. The CDR3 coding sequence is TGTGCCGCCGAGGACAGGGCGACCAACGTCCTGACTTTC. Encoded protein: CAAEDRATNVLTF.

The chain recombines TRBV27 with TRBJ2-5, with a tentative D call TRBD1 (5 bases). The V end was cut by 6 bases, the J end by 4 bases, with 9 bases between. Per the germline V gene, CDR1 is MNHEY and CDR2 is SMNVEV (reference sequence). The CDR3 runs 12 residues. CDR3: CASSRQGETQYF. The DNA for the CDR3 is TGTGCCAGCAGCCGGCAGGGAGAGACCCAGTACTTC.

CDR3 sequence (DNA): TGTGCCAGCCGCGGGAGTGCGGATACGCAGTATTTT. Its protein product is CASRGSADTQYF. This chain joins TRBV28 and TRBJ2-3, with 7 bases that match TRBD2. V gave up 8 bases and J gave up 6 bases; unmatched junction bases: 5. Germline V CDR1 and CDR2: MDHEN, SYDVKM. CDR3 length: 12 amino acids.

V usage is TRBV27 and J usage is TRBJ1-5; no clear D gene. Germline-derived CDR1 and CDR2 are MNHEY and SMNVEV (reference sequence). V gave up 0 bases and J gave up 3 bases, with 15 bases separating them. The CDR3 has 17 residues. CDR3 residues: CASSLSGSRSDNQPQHF. The CDR3 DNA reads as TGTGCCAGCAGTTTATCAGGTAGCCGGAGTGACAATCAGCCCCAGCATTTT.

The V call is TRBV20-1, the J call TRBJ1-5; D call uncertain. Trimming removed 0 bases at V and 13 bases at J, with 10 bases between. Looked up from germline, CDR1 is DFQATT and CDR2 is SNEGSKA (reference sequence). The CDR3 totals 11 residues. Here the CDR3 reads CSARDGAVQHF. CDR3 sequence (DNA): TGCAGTGCTAGAGATGGTGCAGTACAGCATTTT.

J is TRBJ2-1 and V is TRBV18; D is ambiguous. The CDR3 sequence is 16 residues long. Germline CDR1 and CDR2: KGHSH and LQKENI. The V and J ends lost 3 bases and 3 bases respectively, with 15 bases between them. CDR3 bases: TGTGCCAGCTCACCGACTTTGAACAAACTCTACAATGAGCAGTTCTTC. This translates into CASSPTLNKLYNEQFF.

J is TRBJ2-7 and V is TRBV2; 10 nucleotides align to TRBD1. The CDR3 covers 12 residues. The germline gives CDR1 SNHLY, CDR2 FYNNEI. After removal of 6 bases from V and 6 bases from J, the junction contained 2 bases not matched to a gene. The CDR3 DNA follows: TGTGCCAGCAGCGGGGACAGGGGCGAGCAGTACTTC. Translated: CASSGDRGEQYF.